These 12 T cell receptor beta chains originate from one sample sequenced in a study of blood T cell repertoires in COVID-19. Sequencing was performed with immunoSEQ multiplex PCR; in TCRdb, only in-frame clones are kept and a portion is missing. The sample includes 120,000 or so clones, more than 80% of them seen just once. Sequenced: peripheral blood. The receptors were sampled from a man aged 35-49 years with acute or convalescent COVID-19.

V and J are TRBV6-5 and TRBJ2-1, with D possibly matching TRBD1 (5 bases). There are 14 residues in the CDR3. Trimming took off 6 bases at V and 6 bases at J, with 15 bases between the two ends. In germline, CDR1 is MNHEY, CDR2 SVGAGI. CDR3 loop: CASSAAPRGNEQFF. In DNA, the CDR3 is TGTGCCAGCAGCGCCGCCCCAAGGGGCAATGAGCAGTTCTTC.

The rearrangement joins TRBV5-4 to TRBJ2-1; 8 bases align to TRBD1. With 2 bases clipped from V and 0 bases from J, the junction kept 10 bases outside the gene matches. The CDR3 loop spans 18 amino acids. CDR1 and CDR2 from the germline V gene are SGHNT and YYREEE (reference sequence). The CDR3 protein is CASSLFRWTGNSYNEQFF. In nucleotides, the CDR3 is TGTGCCAGCAGCTTATTCCGATGGACAGGGAACTCCTACAATGAGCAGTTCTTC.

V is TRBV5-6 and J is TRBJ2-2, with TRBD1 matching 12 bases. This CDR3 has 16 residues. V lost 2 bases, J lost 7 bases, and 6 bases stayed unmatched. Germline values: CDR1 SGHDT, CDR2 YYEEEE. The CDR3 is CASSFGTGGNDGELFF. DNA of the CDR3: TGTGCCAGCAGCTTTGGGACAGGGGGCAATGACGGGGAGCTGTTTTTT.

This chain joins TRBV6-6 and TRBJ1-1; TRBD1 matches 8 bases. Trimming cost V 6 bases and J 0 bases; bases outside gene matches: 21. Germline lookup yields CDR1 MNHNY and CDR2 SVGAGI (reference sequence). This CDR3 spans 20 amino acids. This CDR3 is CASRRTPPTGGVGMNTEAFF. CDR3 in DNA: TGTGCCAGCAGACGAACTCCTCCTACAGGGGGAGTCGGAATGAACACTGAAGCTTTCTTT.

This clone was counted a single time. The chain carries TRBV5-5 and TRBJ2-7; 13 bases line up with TRBD2. The CDR3 consists of 16 residues. The V segment lost 5 bases and the J segment 2 bases; nucleotides outside the gene matches: 7. The V gene's germline CDR1 is SGHKS and CDR2 YYEKEE (reference sequence). The CDR3 DNA reads as TGTGCCAGCAGAGGGACTAGCGGGAAGTTGACCTACGAGCAGTACTTC. Encoded protein: CASRGTSGKLTYEQYF. The full variable domain, completed using reference TRBV5-5 and TRBJ2-7, is DAGVTQSPTHLIKTRGQQVTLRCSPISGHKSVSWYQQVLGQGPQFIFQYYEKEERGRGNFPDRFSARQFPNYSSELNVNALLLGDSALYLCASRGTSGKLTYEQYFGPGTRLTVT.

The J gene is TRBJ1-1, the V gene TRBV10-2; D possibly corresponds to TRBD1 (6 bases). The CDR3 totals 13 residues. Looked up from germline, CDR1 is WSHSY and CDR2 is SAAADI. V shed 3 bases and J shed 1 base, with 6 bases lying between them. The CDR3 region has the DNA TGCGCCAGCAGTGAAGGGGGGAACACTGAAGCTTTCTTT. Translated: CASSEGGNTEAFF.

The J gene is TRBJ1-1, the V gene TRBV18; unclear D gene. Trimming pared 1 base from V and 9 bases from J, leaving 12 bases between. Germline CDR1 reads KGHSH; CDR2 reads LQKENI. The CDR3 spans 13 residues. The CDR3 sequence is CASSPRELAKAFF. The CDR3 nucleotides read TGTGCCAGCTCACCACGTGAATTAGCAAAAGCTTTCTTT.

This chain links TRBV28 with TRBJ1-3; maybe TRBD1 (6 bases). V lost 7 bases and J 1 base, leaving 20 bases between the germline ends. The germline V gene encodes CDR1 MDHEN and CDR2 SYDVKM. The CDR3 sequence is 17 residues long. The chain's CDR3 is CASTTVEGGKSGNTIYF. CDR3 in DNA: TGTGCCAGCACTACAGTCGAGGGGGGGAAATCTGGAAACACCATATATTTT.

The chain carries TRBV19 and TRBJ1-2; D unresolved. The germline gives CDR1 LNHDA, CDR2 SQIVND (reference sequence). Trimming removed 7 bases from V and 4 bases from J, with 13 bases in between. This CDR3 is built from 13 residues. The CDR3 protein is CASNEVRGYGYTF. CDR3 DNA sequence: TGTGCCAGTAATGAGGTGCGAGGCTATGGCTACACCTTC.

In its sample, this clone was seen a few times. V and J are TRBV11-2 and TRBJ1-2; 7 bases match TRBD1. The length of the CDR3 is 15 residues. Germline V gene lookup returns CDR1 SGHAT and CDR2 FQNNGV. V lost 8 bases and J lost 4; bases outside the gene matches: 13. The CDR3 loop is CASQGVPGIPYGYTF. The CDR3 coding sequence is TGTGCCAGCCAGGGGGTTCCGGGCATTCCCTATGGCTACACCTTC.

This chain joins TRBV5-8 and TRBJ2-3; a weak D match, TRBD1 (5 bases). V shed 0 bases and J shed 0 bases, with 11 bases lying between them. The germline V gene encodes CDR1 SGHTS and CDR2 YDEGEE. The CDR3 covers 16 residues. This chain's CDR3 is CASSLEGRVSTDTQYF. The CDR3 coding sequence is TGTGCCAGCAGCTTGGAGGGCAGGGTCAGCACAGATACGCAGTATTTT.

V and J are TRBV6-6 and TRBJ1-4, with D possibly matching TRBD1 (6 bases). V lost 0 bases, J lost 5 bases, and 13 bases lay in between. The CDR3 is 16 amino acids. Germline CDR1 is MNHNY and CDR2 is SVGAGI (reference sequence). CDR3 sequence (DNA): TGTGCCAGCAGTTACTCACCGACAGGAGGCAATGAAAAACTGTTTTTT. It is translated as CASSYSPTGGNEKLFF.